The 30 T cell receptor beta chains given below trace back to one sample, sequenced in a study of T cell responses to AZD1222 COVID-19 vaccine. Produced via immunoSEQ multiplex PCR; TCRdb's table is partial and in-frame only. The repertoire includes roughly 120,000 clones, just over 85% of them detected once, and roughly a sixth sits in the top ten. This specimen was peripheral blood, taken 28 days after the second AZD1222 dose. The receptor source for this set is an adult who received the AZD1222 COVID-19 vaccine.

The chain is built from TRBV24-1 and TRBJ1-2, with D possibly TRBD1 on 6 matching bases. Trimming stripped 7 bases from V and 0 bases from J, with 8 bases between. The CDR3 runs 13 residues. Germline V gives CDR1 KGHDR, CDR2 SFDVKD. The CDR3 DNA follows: TGTGCCACCAGCGGACAGACTAACTATGGCTACACCTTC. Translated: CATSGQTNYGYTF.

The CDR3 DNA reads TGCGCCAGCAGCTCCGTCCTGAACACTAAGCGGGAGGGTCCGCACAATGAGCAGTTCTTC. It translates to CASSSVLNTKREGPHNEQFF. The J gene is TRBJ2-1, the V gene TRBV5-1; 10 bases map to TRBD2. CDR3 length equals 20 residues. V dropped 3 bases and J dropped 5; count of bases not matched to a gene: 20. Germline V lookup: CDR1 SGHRS, CDR2 YFSETQ.

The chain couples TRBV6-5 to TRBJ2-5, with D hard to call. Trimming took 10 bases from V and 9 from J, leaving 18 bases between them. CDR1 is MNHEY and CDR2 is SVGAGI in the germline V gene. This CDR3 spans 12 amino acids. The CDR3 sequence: CAINLAHLAQYF. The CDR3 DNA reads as TGTGCCATCAACTTAGCCCATCTGGCCCAGTACTTC.

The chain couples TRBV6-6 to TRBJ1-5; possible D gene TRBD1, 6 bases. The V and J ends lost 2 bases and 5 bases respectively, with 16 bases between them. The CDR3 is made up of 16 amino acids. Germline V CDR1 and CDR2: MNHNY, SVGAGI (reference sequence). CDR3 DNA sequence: TGTGCCAGCAGTTACCCAGAGAGGGGGAAGGATCAGCCCCAGCATTTT. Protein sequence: CASSYPERGKDQPQHF.

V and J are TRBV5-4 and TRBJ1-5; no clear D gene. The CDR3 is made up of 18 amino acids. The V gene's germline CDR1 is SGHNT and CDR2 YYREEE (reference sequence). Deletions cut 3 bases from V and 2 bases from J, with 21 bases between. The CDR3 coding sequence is TGTGCCAGCAGCTATCGGGTCCGACCCAACGCGGGCAATCAGCCCCAGCATTTT. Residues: CASSYRVRPNAGNQPQHF.

CDR3: CASSFRSASYEQYF. For the CDR3, the DNA is TGCGCCAGCAGCTTCAGGTCCGCTTCCTACGAGCAGTACTTC. J is TRBJ2-7 and V is TRBV5-1; no definite D call. CDR3 length equals 14 residues. V was shortened by 2 bases and J by 1 base, with 10 bases between the two germline ends. CDR1 is SGHRS and CDR2 is YFSETQ in the germline V gene.

The CDR3 DNA sequence: TGCGCCAGCAGCTTGGCCCCTCAGGGGGGGGACAATGAGCAGTTCTTC. Translation gives CASSLAPQGGDNEQFF. This chain connects TRBV5-1 to TRBJ2-1; D might be TRBD1 or TRBD2, each matching 7 bases. V lost 0 bases and J 5 bases, leaving 15 bases between the germline ends. Germline-derived CDR1 and CDR2 are SGHRS and YFSETQ. This CDR3 comprises 16 residues.

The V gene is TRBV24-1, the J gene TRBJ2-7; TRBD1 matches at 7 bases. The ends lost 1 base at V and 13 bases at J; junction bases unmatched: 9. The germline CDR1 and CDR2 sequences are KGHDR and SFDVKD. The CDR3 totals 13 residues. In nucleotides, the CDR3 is TGTGCCACCAGTGATTTCCCCCGACAGGGAGAATACTTC. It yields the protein CATSDFPRQGEYF.

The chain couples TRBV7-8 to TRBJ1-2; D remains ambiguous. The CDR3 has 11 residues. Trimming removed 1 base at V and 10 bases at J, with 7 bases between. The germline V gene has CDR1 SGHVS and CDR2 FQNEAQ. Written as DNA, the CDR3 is TGTGCCAGCAGCTTAGGGAGGGACTACACCTTC. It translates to CASSLGRDYTF.

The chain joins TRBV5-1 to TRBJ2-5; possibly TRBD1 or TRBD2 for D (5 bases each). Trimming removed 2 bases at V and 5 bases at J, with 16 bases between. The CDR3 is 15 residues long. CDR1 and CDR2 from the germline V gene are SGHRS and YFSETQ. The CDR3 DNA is TGCGCCAGCAGCTTTGGTACGGGGCTGGGGGAGACCCAGTACTTC. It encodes CASSFGTGLGETQYF.

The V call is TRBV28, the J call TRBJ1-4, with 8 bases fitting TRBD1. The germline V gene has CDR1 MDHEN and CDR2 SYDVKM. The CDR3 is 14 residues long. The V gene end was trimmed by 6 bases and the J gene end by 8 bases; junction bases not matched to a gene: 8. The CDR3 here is CASREDRGWEKLFF. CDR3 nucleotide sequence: TGTGCCAGCAGAGAAGACAGGGGATGGGAAAAACTGTTTTTT. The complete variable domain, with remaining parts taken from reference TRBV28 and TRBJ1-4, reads DVKVTQSSRYLVKRTGEKVFLECVQDMDHENMFWYRQDPGLGLRLIYFSYDVKMKEKGDIPEGYSVSREKKERFSLILESASTNQTSMYLCASREDRGWEKLFFGSGTQLSVL.

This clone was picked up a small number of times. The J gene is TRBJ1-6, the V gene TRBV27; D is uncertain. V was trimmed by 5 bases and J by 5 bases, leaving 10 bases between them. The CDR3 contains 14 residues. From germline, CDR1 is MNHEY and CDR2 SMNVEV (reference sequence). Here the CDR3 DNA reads TGTGCCAGCAGTGTCGGACTAGATAATTCACCCCTCCACTTT. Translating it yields CASSVGLDNSPLHF.

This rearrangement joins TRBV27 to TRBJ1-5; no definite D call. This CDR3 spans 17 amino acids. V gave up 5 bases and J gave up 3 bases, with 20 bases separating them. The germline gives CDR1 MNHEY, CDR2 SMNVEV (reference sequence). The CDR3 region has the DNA TGTGCCAGCAGTGCTGGTTCCGTCGAGACGTACAATCAGCCCCAGCATTTT. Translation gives CASSAGSVETYNQPQHF.

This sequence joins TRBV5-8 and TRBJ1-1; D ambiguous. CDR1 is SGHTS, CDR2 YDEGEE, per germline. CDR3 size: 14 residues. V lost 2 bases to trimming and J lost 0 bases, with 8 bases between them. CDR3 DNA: TGTGCCAGCAGCTTATACTTAGTGAACACTGAAGCTTTCTTT. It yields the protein CASSLYLVNTEAFF. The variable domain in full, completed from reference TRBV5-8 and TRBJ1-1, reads EAGVTQSPTHLIKTRGQQATLRCSPISGHTSVYWYQQALGLGLQFLLWYDEGEERNRGNFPPRFSGRQFPNYSSELNVNALELEDSALYLCASSLYLVNTEAFFGQGTRLTVV.

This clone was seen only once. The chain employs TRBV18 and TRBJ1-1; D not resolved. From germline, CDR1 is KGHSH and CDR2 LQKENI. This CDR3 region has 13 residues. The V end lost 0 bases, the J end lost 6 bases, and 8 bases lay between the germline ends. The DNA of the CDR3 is TGTGCCAGCTCACCACCTTCGCATTCTGAAGCTTTCTTT. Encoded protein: CASSPPSHSEAFF. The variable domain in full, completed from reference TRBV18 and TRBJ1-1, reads NAGVMQNPRHLVRRRGQEARLRCSPMKGHSHVYWYRQLPEEGLKFMVYLQKENIIDESGMPKERFSAEFPKEGPSILRIQQVVRGDSAAYFCASSPPSHSEAFFGQGTRLTVV.

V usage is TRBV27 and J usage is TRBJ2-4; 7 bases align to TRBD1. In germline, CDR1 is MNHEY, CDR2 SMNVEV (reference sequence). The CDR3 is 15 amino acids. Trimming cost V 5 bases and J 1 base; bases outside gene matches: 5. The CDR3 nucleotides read TGTGCCAGCAGTCCTCAGACAGGGGCCAAAAACATTCAGTACTTC. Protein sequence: CASSPQTGAKNIQYF.

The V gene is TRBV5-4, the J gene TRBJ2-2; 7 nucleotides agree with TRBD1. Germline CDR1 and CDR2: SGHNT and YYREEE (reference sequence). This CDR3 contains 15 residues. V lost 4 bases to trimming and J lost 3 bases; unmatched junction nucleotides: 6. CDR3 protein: CASSDRQGHTGELFF. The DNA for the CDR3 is TGTGCCAGCAGCGACAGACAGGGACACACCGGGGAGCTGTTTTTT. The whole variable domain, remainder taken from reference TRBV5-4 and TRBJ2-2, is ETGVTQSPTHLIKTRGQQVTLRCSSQSGHNTVSWYQQALGQGPQFIFQYYREEENGRGNFPPRFSGLQFPNYSSELNVNALELDDSALYLCASSDRQGHTGELFFGEGSRLTVL.

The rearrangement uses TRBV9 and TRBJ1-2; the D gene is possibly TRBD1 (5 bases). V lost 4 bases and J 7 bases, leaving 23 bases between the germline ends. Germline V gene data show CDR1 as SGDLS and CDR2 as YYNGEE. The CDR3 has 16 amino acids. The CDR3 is CASSPLTRSERGGYTF. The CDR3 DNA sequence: TGTGCCAGCAGCCCCCTAACCCGGTCAGAAAGGGGTGGCTACACCTTC.

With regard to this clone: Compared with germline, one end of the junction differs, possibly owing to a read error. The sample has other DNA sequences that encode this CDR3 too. DNA for the CDR3: TGTGCCAGCAGCCCCGGGGCGGGATCCTATGGTTACACCTTC. It translates to CASSPGAGSYGYTF. This chain uses TRBV5-6 with TRBJ1-2; D is possibly TRBD1 (5 bases). The germline CDR1 and CDR2 sequences are SGHDT and YYEEEE. The CDR3 contains 14 residues.

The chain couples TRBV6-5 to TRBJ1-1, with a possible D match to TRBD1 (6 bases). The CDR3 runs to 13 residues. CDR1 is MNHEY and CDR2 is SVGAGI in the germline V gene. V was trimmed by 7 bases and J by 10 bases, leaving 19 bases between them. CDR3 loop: CASTGGGWLGAFF. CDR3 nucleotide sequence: TGTGCCAGCACTGGGGGGGGCTGGTTGGGAGCTTTCTTT.

CDR3 loop: CASSRETAIYGYTF. CDR3 DNA: TGTGCCAGCAGCCGAGAGACAGCTATCTATGGCTACACCTTC. The V call is TRBV4-2, the J call TRBJ1-2; D possibly corresponds to TRBD1 (5 bases). This CDR3 spans 14 amino acids. V was clipped by 4 bases and J by 4 bases, with 13 bases between them. The V gene's germline CDR1 is LGHNA and CDR2 YNFKEQ.

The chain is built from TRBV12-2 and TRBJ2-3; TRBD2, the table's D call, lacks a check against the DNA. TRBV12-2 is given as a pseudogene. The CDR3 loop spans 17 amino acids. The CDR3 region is CASRFPQRGTRTDTQYF. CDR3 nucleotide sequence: TGTGCAAGTCGCTTCCCTCAGCGGGGGACTCGCACAGATACGCAGTATTTT.

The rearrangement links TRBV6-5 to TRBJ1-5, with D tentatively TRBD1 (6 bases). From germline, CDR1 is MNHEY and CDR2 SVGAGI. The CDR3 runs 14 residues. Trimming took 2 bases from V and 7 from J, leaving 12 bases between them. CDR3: CASSYPGGGQPQHF. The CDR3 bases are TGTGCCAGCAGTTACCCCGGGGGCGGGCAGCCCCAGCATTTT.

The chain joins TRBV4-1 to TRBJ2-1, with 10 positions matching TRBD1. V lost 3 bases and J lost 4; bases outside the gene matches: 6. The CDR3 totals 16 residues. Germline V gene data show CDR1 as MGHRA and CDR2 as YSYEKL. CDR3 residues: CASSHADRGLYNEQFF. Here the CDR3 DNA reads TGCGCCAGCAGCCATGCCGACAGGGGGCTTTACAATGAGCAGTTCTTC.

CDR3 in amino acids: CASRGSTTNEKLFF. The CDR3 DNA sequence: TGTGCCAGCAGGGGAAGTACAACTAATGAAAAACTGTTTTTT. V is TRBV6-4 and J is TRBJ1-4; no reliable D call. The CDR3 consists of 14 residues. Trimming pared 6 bases from V and 0 bases from J, leaving 8 bases between. Germline V gene data show CDR1 as MRHNA and CDR2 as SNTAGT.

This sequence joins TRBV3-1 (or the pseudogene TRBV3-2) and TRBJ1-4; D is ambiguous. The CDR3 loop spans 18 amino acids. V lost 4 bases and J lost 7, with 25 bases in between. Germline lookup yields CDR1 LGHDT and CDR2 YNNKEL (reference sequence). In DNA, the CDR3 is TGTGCCAGCAGCCCAGTCCGGGGTCGCCAATTCTACGCTGAAAAACTGTTTTTT. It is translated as CASSPVRGRQFYAEKLFF.

The CDR3 coding sequence is TGTGCCAGCAGTTTTGGGGCCTCCTATAATTCACCCCTCCACTTT. Translating gives CASSFGASYNSPLHF. The chain is built from TRBV27 and TRBJ1-6, with D maybe TRBD1 (5 bases). This CDR3 has 15 residues. Germline V gene sequence: CDR1 MNHEY, CDR2 SMNVEV (reference sequence). Trimming pared 3 bases from V and 0 bases from J, leaving 6 bases between.

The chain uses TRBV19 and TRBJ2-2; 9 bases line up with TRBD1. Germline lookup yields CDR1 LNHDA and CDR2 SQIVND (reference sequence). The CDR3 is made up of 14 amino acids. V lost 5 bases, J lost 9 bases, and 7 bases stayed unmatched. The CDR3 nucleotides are TGTGCCAGTAGTTCCGGGACAGGGATTCGGGAGCTGTTTTTT. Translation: CASSSGTGIRELFF.

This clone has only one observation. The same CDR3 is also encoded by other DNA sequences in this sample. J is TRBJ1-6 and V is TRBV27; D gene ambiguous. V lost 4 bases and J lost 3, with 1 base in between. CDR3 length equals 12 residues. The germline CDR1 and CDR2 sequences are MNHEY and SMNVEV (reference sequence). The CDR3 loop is CASSYYNSPLHF. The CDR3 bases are TGTGCCAGCAGTTACTATAATTCACCCCTCCACTTT.

The CDR3: CASSYSPPRFYGYTF. As DNA, the CDR3 is TGTGCCAGCAGTTACTCTCCGCCACGATTCTATGGCTACACCTTC. The chain couples TRBV6-5 to TRBJ1-2; D is uncertain. Between the trimmed V and J ends, which lost 0 bases and 4 bases, there was a span of 12 bases. Germline-derived CDR1 and CDR2 are MNHEY and SVGAGI. The CDR3 totals 15 residues.